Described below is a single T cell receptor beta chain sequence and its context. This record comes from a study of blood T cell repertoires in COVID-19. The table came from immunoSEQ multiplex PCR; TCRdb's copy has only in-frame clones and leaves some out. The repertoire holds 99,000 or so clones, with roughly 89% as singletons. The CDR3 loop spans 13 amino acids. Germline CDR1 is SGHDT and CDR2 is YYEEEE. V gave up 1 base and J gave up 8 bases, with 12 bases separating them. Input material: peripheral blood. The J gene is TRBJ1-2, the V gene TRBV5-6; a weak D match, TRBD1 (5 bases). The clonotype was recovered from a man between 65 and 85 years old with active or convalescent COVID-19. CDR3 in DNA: TGTGCCAGCAGCTTGAAAGGGGTTGGCGGCTACACCTTC. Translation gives CASSLKGVGGYTF.